This T cell receptor beta chain came from a study of T cell repertoires in cytomegalovirus infection. Study background: Recently identified HLA-C-restricted CMV epitopes and well-studied HLA-B-restricted CMV epitopes were used by the study. From public TCR beta signatures came an indication of both CMV infection and matching HLA type.

Details on this clonotype: Antigen unknown.

V shed 2 bases and J shed 4 bases, with 11 bases lying between them. The CDR3 totals 14 residues. CDR1 and CDR2 (germline): SGHTA, FQGNSA. A single record per CDR3 protein comes from TCRdb applying MiXCR to the reads. The sample includes about 740,000 distinct CDR3 sequences, roughly 33% seen only once; the top ten take 15% to 20%. This clonotype originated in a human donor in good health (CMV status not recorded). Some clones in this sample may be carry-over from other donors' samples. Sequenced material: cultured PBMCs, taken from culture after CMV antigen stimulation. This chain uses TRBV7-2 with TRBJ2-5, with D tentatively TRBD1 (5 bases). The CDR3 nucleotides are TGTGCCAGCAGCTTAATAGGGGCGGTAGAGACCCAGTACTTC. Its translation is CASSLIGAVETQYF.